A selection of T cell receptor beta chains follows, all from one sample in a study of blood T cells in healthy people across ages. TCRdb recomputed calls from the 5' RACE reads with MiXCR, one row per CDR3 protein. This repertoire shows roughly 900,000 distinct CDR3 sequences, 40% to 60% found once; its top ten account for 13%. The sequenced sample consisted of blood. The receptors derive from a man aged 30 to 39 in good health. The CDR3 runs from the conserved cysteine through the conserved F or W. A D gene is named only where the DNA matches it firmly. Rows give clone size only sometimes, using once, few, many, or a class for an expanded clone.

v_call	clone_size	d_call	j_call	cdr3_nt	cdr3_aa
TRBV20-1	NA	NA	TRBJ2-1	TGCAGTGCTCAATATAGGTACAATGAGCAGTTCTTC	CSAQYRYNEQFF
TRBV4-2	NA	NA	TRBJ1-5	TGTGCCAGCAGCCAATTATCGGCGCGAGGCAATCAGCCCCAGCATTTT	CASSQLSARGNQPQHF
TRBV7-2	NA	NA	TRBJ2-1	TGTGCCAGCAACTCTAGGGGCAATGAGCAGTTCTTC	CASNSRGNEQFF
TRBV9	many	NA	TRBJ2-1	TGTGCCAGCAGCGTAGGGACTCCTAGCAATGAGCAGTTCTTC	CASSVGTPSNEQFF
TRBV29-1	NA	NA	TRBJ2-7	TGCAGCGTTCCCACAGGGCCGGGAGAGCAGTACTTC	CSVPTGPGEQYF
TRBV13	few	NA	TRBJ2-1	TGTGCCAGCAGCTTAGGAGAGGGCCTCCATGAGCAGTTCTTC	CASSLGEGLHEQFF
TRBV6-1	NA	NA	TRBJ2-7	TGTGCCCGCAGTGATCGATACGAGCAGTACTTC	CARSDRYEQYF
TRBV5-5	NA	TRBD2	TRBJ2-5	TGTGCCAGCAGCCTCCCGACTAGCGGAACGCAAGAGACCCAGTACTTC	CASSLPTSGTQETQYF
TRBV4-3	NA	NA	TRBJ2-7	TGCGCCAGCAGCCAAGATCGGGCGGGGCGATACGAGCAGTACTTC	CASSQDRAGRYEQYF
TRBV21-1	NA	NA	TRBJ2-3	TGTGCCAGCAGAGAGGGACTAGCGGGGGTTTTGGATACGCAGTATTTT	CASREGLAGVLDTQYF
TRBV20-1	few	TRBD2	TRBJ2-3	TGCAGTGCTCGGATCGGACTAGCCCCGCTAGATACGCAGTATTTT	CSARIGLAPLDTQYF